The 14 T cell receptor beta chains in this list originate from one sample, sequenced in a study of T cell changes during pregnancy in multiple sclerosis. Libraries were prepared by immunoSEQ multiplex PCR; TCRdb keeps only in-frame clonotypes and omits some of them. Seen here are tens of thousands of clones, roughly 91% observed once, and the top ten hold 7.8%. Sequencing was performed on CD8+ T cells from peripheral blood mononuclear cells, taken before pregnancy. The receptors here all came from a female donor with multiple sclerosis, enrolled in a pregnancy study.

The chain couples TRBV19 to TRBJ1-1; TRBD1 aligns across 9 bases. Germline V gives CDR1 LNHDA, CDR2 SQIVND (reference sequence). The CDR3 is made up of 14 amino acids. After removal of 5 bases from V and 5 bases from J, the junction contained 6 bases not matched to a gene. The CDR3 nucleotides read TGTGCCAGTAGTCATGGGACAGGGAGGACTGAAGCTTTCTTT. This codes for CASSHGTGRTEAFF.

The chain joins TRBV7-9 to TRBJ1-3, with D uncertain. The CDR3 totals 14 residues. V was cut by 6 bases and J by 2 bases, with 11 bases left in between. Looked up from germline, CDR1 is SEHNR and CDR2 is FQNEAQ (reference sequence). The CDR3 sequence: CASRQVNPGNTIYF. CDR3 bases: TGTGCCAGCAGGCAGGTCAACCCTGGAAACACCATATATTTT.

The rearrangement links TRBV5-6 to TRBJ2-2, with D hard to call. The CDR3 consists of 15 residues. Trimming took off 1 base at V and 0 bases at J, with 7 bases between the two ends. Germline loops: CDR1 SGHDT, CDR2 YYEEEE. The CDR3 reads CASSLSEPNTGELFF. As DNA, the CDR3 is TGTGCCAGCAGCTTGTCGGAGCCGAACACCGGGGAGCTGTTTTTT.

The chain is built from TRBV27 and TRBJ2-7, with D perhaps TRBD2 (6 bases). In germline, CDR1 is MNHEY, CDR2 SMNVEV (reference sequence). Between the trimmed V and J ends, which lost 6 bases and 7 bases, there was a span of 16 bases. The CDR3 sequence is 13 residues long. The CDR3 DNA sequence: TGTGCCAGCAGCACCAGAGGGGCGGGAGAGCAGTACTTC. Its protein is CASSTRGAGEQYF.

This clone was found once. The V gene is TRBV5-5, the J gene TRBJ1-4; the match to TRBD1 covers 9 bases. V gave up 4 bases and J gave up 6 bases; unmatched junction bases: 4. CDR3 length: 14 residues. Germline CDR1 is SGHKS and CDR2 is YYEKEE (reference sequence). CDR3 protein: CASSTWTGDEKLFF. As DNA, the CDR3 is TGTGCCAGCAGCACATGGACAGGGGATGAAAAACTGTTTTTT.

On this clone itself: An end of the junction differs from the germline gene, which may be a read error. This chain links TRBV29-1 with TRBJ1-2; 8 bases agree with TRBD1. CDR1 and CDR2 from the germline V gene are SQVTM and ANQGSEA. The length of the CDR3 is 10 residues. The CDR3 DNA reads as TGCAGCGTTGTACAGGGGGAAAGGTTCTTC. Translation: CSVVQGERFF.

The V gene is TRBV28, the J gene TRBJ2-1; 7 bases line up with TRBD2. CDR3 length: 15 amino acids. V trimming: 7 bases; J trimming: 2 bases; junction bases outside the gene matches: 8. The germline V gene encodes CDR1 MDHEN and CDR2 SYDVKM. The CDR3: CASNGGRTAYNEQFF. In DNA form, the CDR3 reads TGTGCCAGCAATGGCGGGAGAACGGCCTACAATGAGCAGTTCTTC.

This chain uses TRBV7-8 with TRBJ2-1; 12 bases map to TRBD2. CDR1 is SGHVS and CDR2 is FQNEAQ in the germline V gene. The V segment lost 4 bases and the J segment 4 bases; nucleotides outside the gene matches: 5. The CDR3 loop spans 16 amino acids. CDR3 DNA: TGTGCCAGCAGCTCTCCGACTAGCGGGGGTTACAATGAGCAGTTCTTC. It codes for CASSSPTSGGYNEQFF.

The CDR3 nucleotides are TGTGCCAGCAGTTACATCGGCGGGGAGCAGTACTTC. It is translated as CASSYIGGEQYF. V and J are TRBV6-5 and TRBJ2-7; D might be TRBD2 (5 bases). Trimming pared 2 bases from V and 7 bases from J, leaving 9 bases between. This CDR3 is built from 12 residues. The germline V gene has CDR1 MNHEY and CDR2 SVGAGI.

The genes are TRBV30 and TRBJ2-5, with 10 nucleotides matching TRBD2. The J call may not be correct, given that the DNA end is closer to TRBJ2-7. The CDR3 length is 15 residues. Germline V gene data show CDR1 as GTSNPN and CDR2 as SVGIG (reference sequence). The DNA of the CDR3 is TGTGCCTGGAGTCCCCCGAGCGGGAGGGTCTACGAGCAGTACTTC. It specifies CAWSPPSGRVYEQYF.

J is TRBJ2-3 and V is TRBV13; 8 bases agree with TRBD2. The CDR3 covers 15 residues. The J segment lost 0 bases and the V segment lost 5 bases, leaving 4 bases of the junction unmatched. Germline CDR1 and CDR2: PRHDT and FYEKMQ (reference sequence). The CDR3 DNA is TGTGCCAGCAGCACACTAGCGGCTAGCACAGATACGCAGTATTTT. Translation: CASSTLAASTDTQYF. The full variable domain, in which reference TRBV13 and TRBJ2-3 provide the parts outside the CDR3, is AAGVIQSPRHLIKEKRETATLKCYPIPRHDTVYWYQQGPGQDPQFLISFYEKMQSDKGSIPDRFSAQQFSDYHSELNMSSLELGDSALYFCASSTLAASTDTQYFGPGTRLTVL.

This clone showed up just once. The chain joins TRBV27 to TRBJ2-7; 8 nucleotides line up with TRBD1. Germline values: CDR1 MNHEY, CDR2 SMNVEV (reference sequence). The ends lost 5 bases at V and 3 bases at J; junction bases unmatched: 6. The CDR3 is 14 residues long. The CDR3 region has the DNA TGTGCCAGCAGTGCCGGACAGGGTCGCTACGAGCAGTACTTC. Translated: CASSAGQGRYEQYF.

The chain couples TRBV5-6 to TRBJ2-1; 13 nucleotides match TRBD2. The CDR3 sequence is 19 residues long. Per germline, CDR1 SGHDT and CDR2 YYEEEE. V shed 4 bases, J shed 0 bases, and the junction held 10 bases outside the gene matches. CDR3 nucleotides: TGTGCCAGCAGCCCCTCACTAGCGGGAGGGCTTAGCTCCTACAATGAGCAGTTCTTC. Its protein is CASSPSLAGGLSSYNEQFF. Filled out from reference TRBV5-6 and TRBJ2-1, the complete variable domain reads DAGVTQSPTHLIKTRGQQVTLRCSPKSGHDTVSWYQQALGQGPQFIFQYYEEEERQRGNFPDRFSGHQFPNYSSELNVNALLLGDSALYLCASSPSLAGGLSSYNEQFFGPGTRLTVL.

The chain carries TRBV5-4 and TRBJ2-1; D gene ambiguous. The V gene lost 0 bases and the J gene lost 6 bases, with 10 bases spanning the gap. This CDR3 spans 14 amino acids. Germline V gene lookup returns CDR1 SGHNT and CDR2 YYREEE (reference sequence). CDR3 coding DNA: TGTGCCAGCAGCTTGGGGGTAGCTTTCAATGAGCAGTTCTTC. It encodes CASSLGVAFNEQFF.